This TCR beta chain was identified in a study of T cell responses to AZD1222 COVID-19 vaccine. Study as a whole: Pooling of second doses given at about 4 or about 12 weeks was done. General study results and limits: Baseline testing showed seropositivity in only six AZD1222 recipients. Two AZD1222 administrations were followed by greater Spike-specific TCR breadth and depth.

Data came from immunoSEQ multiplex PCR; TCRdb stores just in-frame clones and leaves some out. The data show 110,000 to 150,000 clones, around 88% seen once. A few counts support this clone. Its antigen is currently unknown. Germline V lookup: CDR1 SGDLS, CDR2 YYNGEE. The CDR3 runs to 14 residues. Trimming at V came to 4 bases and at J to 7 bases, leaving 6 bases not matched to a gene. Here the sequenced sample was peripheral blood, taken on day 0 of AZD1222 vaccination. V gene TRBV9 combines with J gene TRBJ1-2; 11 positions match TRBD1. The sequence derives from an adult in good health. The CDR3 sequence is CASSIGQGAFGYTF. The DNA of the CDR3 is TGTGCCAGCAGCATCGGACAGGGGGCTTTTGGCTACACCTTC. The entire variable domain, with the rest obtained from reference TRBV9 and TRBJ1-2, is as follows: DSGVTQTPKHLITATGQRVTLRCSPRSGDLSVYWYQQSLDQGLQFLIQYYNGEERAKGNILERFSAQQFPDLHSELNLSSLELGDSALYFCASSIGQGAFGYTFGSGTRLTVV.